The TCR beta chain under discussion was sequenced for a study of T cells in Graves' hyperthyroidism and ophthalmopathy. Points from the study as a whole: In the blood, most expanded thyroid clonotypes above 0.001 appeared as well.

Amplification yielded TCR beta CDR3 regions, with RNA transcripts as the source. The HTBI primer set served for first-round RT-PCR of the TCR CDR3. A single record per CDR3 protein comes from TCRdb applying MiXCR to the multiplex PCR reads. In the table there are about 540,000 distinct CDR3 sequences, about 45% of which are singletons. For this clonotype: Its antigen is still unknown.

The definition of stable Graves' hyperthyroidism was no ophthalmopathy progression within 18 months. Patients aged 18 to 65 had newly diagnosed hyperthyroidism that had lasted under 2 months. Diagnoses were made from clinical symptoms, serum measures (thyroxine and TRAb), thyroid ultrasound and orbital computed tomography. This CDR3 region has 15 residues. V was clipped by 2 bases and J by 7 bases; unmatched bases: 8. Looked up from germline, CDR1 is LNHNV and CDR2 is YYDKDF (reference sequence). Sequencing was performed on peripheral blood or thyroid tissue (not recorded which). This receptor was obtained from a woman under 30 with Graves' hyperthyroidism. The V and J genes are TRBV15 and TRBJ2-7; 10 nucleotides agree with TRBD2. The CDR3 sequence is CATSRLAGGLGEQYF. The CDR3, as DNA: TGTGCCACCAGCAGATTAGCGGGAGGTTTGGGGGAGCAGTACTTC.